The entry below gives a single TCR beta chain sequence along with its context. What it binds is not known. RNA transcripts gave rise to amplified TCR beta CDR3 regions. Initially, a first-round RT-PCR of the TCR CDR3 employed the HTBI primer set. TCRdb reprocessed the multiplex PCR reads with MiXCR, giving one entry per CDR3 protein. The sample lists about 400,000 distinct CDR3 sequences; around a sixth were seen once. The data derive from a study of T cells in Graves' hyperthyroidism and ophthalmopathy. The length of the CDR3 is 14 residues. The V and J ends lost 3 bases and 1 base respectively, with 9 bases between them. Germline V CDR1 and CDR2: DFQATT, SNEGSKA (reference sequence). Whole-study findings and limits: A model of 13 V-J pairs discriminated ophthalmopathy from stable hyperthyroidism.

The source material was blood. J is TRBJ2-2 and V is TRBV20-1, with D perhaps TRBD1 or TRBD2 (5 bases each). The sequence was obtained from a woman between 18 and 30 years old with Graves' hyperthyroidism. The chain's CDR3 is CSARGTENTGELFF. The CDR3 nucleotides read TGCAGTGCTAGGGGGACCGAGAACACCGGGGAGCTGTTTTTT.